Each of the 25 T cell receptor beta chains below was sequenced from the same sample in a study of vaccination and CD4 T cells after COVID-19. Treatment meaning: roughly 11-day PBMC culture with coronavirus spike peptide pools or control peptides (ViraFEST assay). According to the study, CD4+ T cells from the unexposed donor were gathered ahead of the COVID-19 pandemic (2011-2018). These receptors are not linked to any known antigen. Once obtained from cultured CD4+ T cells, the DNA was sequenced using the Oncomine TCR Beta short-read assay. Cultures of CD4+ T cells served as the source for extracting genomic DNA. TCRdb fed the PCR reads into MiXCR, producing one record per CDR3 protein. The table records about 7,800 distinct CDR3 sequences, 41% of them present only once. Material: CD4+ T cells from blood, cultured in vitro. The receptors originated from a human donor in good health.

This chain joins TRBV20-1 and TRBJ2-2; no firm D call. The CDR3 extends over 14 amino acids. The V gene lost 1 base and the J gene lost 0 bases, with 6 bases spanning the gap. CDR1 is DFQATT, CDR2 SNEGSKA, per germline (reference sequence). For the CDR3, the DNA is TGCAGTGCTAGAGTCAGGACGAACACCGGGGAGCTGTTTTTT. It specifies CSARVRTNTGELFF.

The CDR3 region is CSAKMSGQLYGYTF. Here the CDR3 DNA reads TGCAGTGCTAAGATGTCGGGACAGCTCTATGGCTACACCTTC. The V gene is TRBV20-1, the J gene TRBJ1-2; TRBD1 agrees at 7 bases. V lost 4 bases to trimming and J lost 4 bases; unmatched junction nucleotides: 9. The CDR3 is 14 residues long. Germline V gives CDR1 DFQATT, CDR2 SNEGSKA (reference sequence).

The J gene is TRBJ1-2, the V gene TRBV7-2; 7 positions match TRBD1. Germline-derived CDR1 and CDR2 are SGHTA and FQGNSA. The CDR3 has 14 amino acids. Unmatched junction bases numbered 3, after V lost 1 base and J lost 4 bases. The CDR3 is CASSLGQGGYGYTF. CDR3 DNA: TGTGCCAGCAGCTTAGGACAGGGAGGCTATGGCTACACCTTC.

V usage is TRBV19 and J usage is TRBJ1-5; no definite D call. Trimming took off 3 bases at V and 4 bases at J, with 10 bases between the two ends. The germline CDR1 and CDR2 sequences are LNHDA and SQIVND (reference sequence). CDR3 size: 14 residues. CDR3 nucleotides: TGTGCCAGTAGTATTCCCGCAGTTAATCAGCCCCAGCATTTT. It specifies CASSIPAVNQPQHF. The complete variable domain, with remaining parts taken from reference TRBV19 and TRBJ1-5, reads DGGITQSPKYLFRKEGQNVTLSCEQNLNHDAMYWYRQDPGQGLRLIYYSQIVNDFQKGDIAEGYSVSREKKESFPLTVTSAQKNPTAFYLCASSIPAVNQPQHFGDGTRLSIL.

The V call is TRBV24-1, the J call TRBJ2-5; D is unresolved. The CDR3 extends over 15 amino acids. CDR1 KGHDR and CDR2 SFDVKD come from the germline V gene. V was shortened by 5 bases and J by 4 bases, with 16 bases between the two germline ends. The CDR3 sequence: CATSGAEGVSETQYF. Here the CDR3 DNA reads TGTGCCACCAGTGGGGCGGAAGGAGTCTCAGAGACCCAGTACTTC.

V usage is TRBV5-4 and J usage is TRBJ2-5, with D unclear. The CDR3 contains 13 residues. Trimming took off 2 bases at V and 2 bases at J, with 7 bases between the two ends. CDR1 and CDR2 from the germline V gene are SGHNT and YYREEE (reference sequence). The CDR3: CASSFRQQETQYF. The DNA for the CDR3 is TGTGCCAGCAGCTTCAGGCAGCAAGAGACCCAGTACTTC.

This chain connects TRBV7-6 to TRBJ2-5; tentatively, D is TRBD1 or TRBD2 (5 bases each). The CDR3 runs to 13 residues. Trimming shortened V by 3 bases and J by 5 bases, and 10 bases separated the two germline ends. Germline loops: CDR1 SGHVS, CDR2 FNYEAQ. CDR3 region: CASSFRGEETQYF. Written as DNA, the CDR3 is TGTGCCAGCAGCTTTCGAGGGGAGGAGACCCAGTACTTC.

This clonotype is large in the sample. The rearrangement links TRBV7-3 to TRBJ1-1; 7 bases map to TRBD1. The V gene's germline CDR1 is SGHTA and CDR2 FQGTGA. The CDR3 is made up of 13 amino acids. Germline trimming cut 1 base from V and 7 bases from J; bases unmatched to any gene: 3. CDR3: CASSLSRDSEAFF. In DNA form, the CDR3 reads TGTGCCAGCAGCTTAAGCCGGGACAGTGAAGCTTTCTTT.

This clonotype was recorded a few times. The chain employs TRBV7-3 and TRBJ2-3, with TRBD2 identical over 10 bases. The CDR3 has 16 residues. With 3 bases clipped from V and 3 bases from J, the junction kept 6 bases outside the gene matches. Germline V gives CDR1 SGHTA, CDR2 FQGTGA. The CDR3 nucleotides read TGTGCCAGCAGCTTTGCTAGCGGGAGAAGTACAGATACGCAGTATTTT. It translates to CASSFASGRSTDTQYF.

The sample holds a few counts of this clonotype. The DNA of the CDR3 is TGCAGTGCTAGAATTAGACAGGGGGCAATTCATACAGAGACCCAGTACTTC. This sequence encodes CSARIRQGAIHTETQYF. The V and J genes are TRBV20-1 and TRBJ2-5; 10 bases match TRBD1. CDR3 length: 17 residues. Germline assignment: CDR1 DFQATT and CDR2 SNEGSKA (reference sequence). Trimming cost V 2 bases and J 4 bases; bases outside gene matches: 13.

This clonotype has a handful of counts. CDR3 amino acids: CASSPPGRDTDTQYF. The CDR3 region has the DNA TGTGCCAGCAGCCCCCCCGGCAGGGACACAGATACGCAGTATTTT. This rearrangement joins TRBV7-8 to TRBJ2-3, with D perhaps TRBD1 (5 bases). Between the trimmed V and J ends, which lost 5 bases and 2 bases, there was a span of 14 bases. The CDR3 consists of 15 residues. CDR1 is SGHVS, CDR2 FQNEAQ, per germline.

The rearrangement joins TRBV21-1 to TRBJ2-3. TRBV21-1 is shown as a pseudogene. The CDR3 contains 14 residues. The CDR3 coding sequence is TGTGCCAGCAGCAAAGAGTTGGGGAAGGATACGCAGTATTTT. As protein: CASSKELGKDTQYF.

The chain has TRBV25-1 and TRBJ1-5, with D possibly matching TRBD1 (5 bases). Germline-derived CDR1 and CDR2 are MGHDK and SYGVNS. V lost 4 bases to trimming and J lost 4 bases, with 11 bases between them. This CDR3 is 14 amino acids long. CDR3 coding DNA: TGTGCCAGCAGTGCCGGGACGGCTAATCAGCCCCAGCATTTT. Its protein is CASSAGTANQPQHF.

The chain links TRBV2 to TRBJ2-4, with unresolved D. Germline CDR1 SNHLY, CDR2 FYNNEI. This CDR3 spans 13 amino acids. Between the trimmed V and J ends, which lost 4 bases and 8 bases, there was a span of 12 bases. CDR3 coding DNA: TGTGCCAGCAGTGGTCCGGGTGAGCACATTCAGTACTTC. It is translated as CASSGPGEHIQYF.

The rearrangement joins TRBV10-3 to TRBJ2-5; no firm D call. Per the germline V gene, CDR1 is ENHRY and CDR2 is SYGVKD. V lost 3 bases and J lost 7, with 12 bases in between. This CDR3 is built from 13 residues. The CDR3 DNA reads TGTGCCATCAGTGATGACCCTCGAGGGACCCAGTACTTC. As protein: CAISDDPRGTQYF.

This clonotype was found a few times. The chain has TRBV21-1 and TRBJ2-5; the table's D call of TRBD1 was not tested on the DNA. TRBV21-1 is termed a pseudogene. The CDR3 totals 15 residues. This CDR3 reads CASTTNWQGSETQYF. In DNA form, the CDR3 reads TGTGCCAGCACTACAAACTGGCAGGGTTCGGAGACCCAGTACTTC.

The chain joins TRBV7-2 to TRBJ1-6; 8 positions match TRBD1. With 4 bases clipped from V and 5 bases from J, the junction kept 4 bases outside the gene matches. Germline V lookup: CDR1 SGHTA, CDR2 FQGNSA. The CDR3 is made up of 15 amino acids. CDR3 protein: CASSSQTGDNSPLHF. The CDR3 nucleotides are TGTGCCAGCAGCTCCCAGACAGGGGATAATTCACCCCTCCACTTT.

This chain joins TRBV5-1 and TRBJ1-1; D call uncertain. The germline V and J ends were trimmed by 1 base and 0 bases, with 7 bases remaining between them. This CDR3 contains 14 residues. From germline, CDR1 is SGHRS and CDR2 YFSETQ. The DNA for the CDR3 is TGCGCCAGCAGCTTGTTATCCCTGAACACTGAAGCTTTCTTT. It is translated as CASSLLSLNTEAFF.

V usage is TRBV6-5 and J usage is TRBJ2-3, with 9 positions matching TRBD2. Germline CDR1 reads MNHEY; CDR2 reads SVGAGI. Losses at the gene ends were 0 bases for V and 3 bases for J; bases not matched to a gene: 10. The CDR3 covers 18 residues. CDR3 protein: CASSYSGGAGGSTDTQYF. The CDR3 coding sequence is TGTGCCAGCAGTTACTCGGGGGGAGCGGGGGGATCGACAGATACGCAGTATTTT.

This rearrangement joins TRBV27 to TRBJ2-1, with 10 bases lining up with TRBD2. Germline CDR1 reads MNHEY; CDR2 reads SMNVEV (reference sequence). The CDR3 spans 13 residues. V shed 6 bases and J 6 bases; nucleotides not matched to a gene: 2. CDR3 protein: CASRASGSNEQFF. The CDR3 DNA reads TGTGCCAGCAGGGCTAGCGGGAGCAATGAGCAGTTCTTC.

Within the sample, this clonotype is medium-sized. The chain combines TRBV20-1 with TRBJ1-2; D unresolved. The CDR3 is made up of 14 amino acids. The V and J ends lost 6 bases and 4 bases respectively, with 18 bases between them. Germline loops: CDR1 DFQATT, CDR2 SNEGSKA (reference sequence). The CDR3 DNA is TGCAGTGCGAGACCTTGGGCGGAAGGCTATGGCTACACCTTC. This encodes CSARPWAEGYGYTF.

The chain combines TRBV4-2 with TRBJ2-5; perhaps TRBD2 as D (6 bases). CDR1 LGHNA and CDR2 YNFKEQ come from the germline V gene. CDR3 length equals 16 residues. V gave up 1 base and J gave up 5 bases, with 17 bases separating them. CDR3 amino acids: CASSQVGGSYSETQYF. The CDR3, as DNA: TGTGCCAGCAGCCAAGTCGGGGGTTCATATTCGGAGACCCAGTACTTC.

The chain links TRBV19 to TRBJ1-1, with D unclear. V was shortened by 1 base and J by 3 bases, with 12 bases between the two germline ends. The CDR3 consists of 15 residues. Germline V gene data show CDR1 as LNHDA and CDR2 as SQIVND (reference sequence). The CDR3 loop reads CASSIVSGRHTEAFF. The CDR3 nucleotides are TGTGCCAGTAGTATAGTGTCGGGTAGGCACACTGAAGCTTTCTTT.

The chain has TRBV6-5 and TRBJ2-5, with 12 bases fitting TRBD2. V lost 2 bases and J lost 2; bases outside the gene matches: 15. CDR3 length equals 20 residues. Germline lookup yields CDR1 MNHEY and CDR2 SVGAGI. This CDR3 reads CASSYRALSSGRGKQETQYF. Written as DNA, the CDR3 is TGTGCCAGCAGTTACCGGGCTTTGTCTAGCGGGAGGGGAAAGCAAGAGACCCAGTACTTC.

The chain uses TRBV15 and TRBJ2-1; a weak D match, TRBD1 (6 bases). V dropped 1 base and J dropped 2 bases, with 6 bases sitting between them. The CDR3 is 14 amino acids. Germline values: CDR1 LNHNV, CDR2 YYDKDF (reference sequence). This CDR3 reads CATSRAGAYNEQFF. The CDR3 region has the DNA TGTGCCACCAGCAGAGCAGGGGCCTACAATGAGCAGTTCTTC.